This T cell receptor (beta chain) comes out of a study of blood T cells in healthy people across ages. It was with a sample-barcoded 5' primer and a J-beta primer mix that a second PCR of about 7 to 12 cycles was run. A single record per CDR3 protein comes from TCRdb applying MiXCR to the 5' RACE reads. The sample comprises about 670,000 distinct CDR3 sequences, roughly 41% of which are singletons, and 30% rests with the top ten. This clonotype has only a few counts. V shed 8 bases and J shed 12 bases, with 20 bases lying between them. This CDR3 has 13 residues. Germline-derived CDR1 and CDR2 are MNHNY and SVGAGI (reference sequence).

This TCR came from an elderly man in good health. What was sequenced was blood. This rearrangement joins TRBV6-6 to TRBJ2-1; either TRBD1 or TRBD2 may fit D (6 bases each). The CDR3 region has the DNA TGTGCCAGCCGGGGGCAGTCAACCGATGGGCAGTTCTTC. Encoded protein: CASRGQSTDGQFF.